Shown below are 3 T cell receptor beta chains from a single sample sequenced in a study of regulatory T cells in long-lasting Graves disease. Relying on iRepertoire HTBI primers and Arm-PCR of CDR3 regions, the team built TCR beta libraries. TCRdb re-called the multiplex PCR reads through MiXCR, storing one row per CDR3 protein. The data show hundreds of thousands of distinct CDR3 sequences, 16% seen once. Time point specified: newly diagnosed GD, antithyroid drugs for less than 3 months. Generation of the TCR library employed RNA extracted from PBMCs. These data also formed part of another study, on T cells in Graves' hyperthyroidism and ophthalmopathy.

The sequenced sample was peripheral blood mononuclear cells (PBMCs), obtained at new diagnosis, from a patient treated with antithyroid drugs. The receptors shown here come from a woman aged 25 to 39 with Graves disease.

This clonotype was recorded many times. This chain's CDR3 is CASSLAVGGEPYEQYF. The CDR3 nucleotides read TGCGCCAGCAGCTTGGCGGTTGGAGGGGAGCCATACGAGCAGTACTTC. The chain employs TRBV5-1 and TRBJ2-7; possibly TRBD2 for D (6 bases). The V and J ends lost 0 bases and 4 bases respectively, with 17 bases between them. Germline assignment: CDR1 SGHRS and CDR2 YFSETQ. CDR3 length: 16 residues.

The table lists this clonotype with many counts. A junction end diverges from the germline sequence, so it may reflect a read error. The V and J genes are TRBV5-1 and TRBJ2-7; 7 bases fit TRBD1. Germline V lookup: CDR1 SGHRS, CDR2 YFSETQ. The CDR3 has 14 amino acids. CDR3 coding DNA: TGTGCCAGCAGCCTCGGGACAGCCTCCTACGAGCAGTACTTC. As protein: CASSLGTASYEQYF.

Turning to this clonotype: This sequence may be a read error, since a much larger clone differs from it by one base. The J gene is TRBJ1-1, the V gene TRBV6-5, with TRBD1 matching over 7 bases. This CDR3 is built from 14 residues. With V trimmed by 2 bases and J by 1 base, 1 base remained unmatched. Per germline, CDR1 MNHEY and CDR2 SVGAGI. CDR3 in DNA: TGTGCCAGCAGTTACGGGACAGCGAACACTGAAGCTTTCTTT. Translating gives CASSYGTANTEAFF.